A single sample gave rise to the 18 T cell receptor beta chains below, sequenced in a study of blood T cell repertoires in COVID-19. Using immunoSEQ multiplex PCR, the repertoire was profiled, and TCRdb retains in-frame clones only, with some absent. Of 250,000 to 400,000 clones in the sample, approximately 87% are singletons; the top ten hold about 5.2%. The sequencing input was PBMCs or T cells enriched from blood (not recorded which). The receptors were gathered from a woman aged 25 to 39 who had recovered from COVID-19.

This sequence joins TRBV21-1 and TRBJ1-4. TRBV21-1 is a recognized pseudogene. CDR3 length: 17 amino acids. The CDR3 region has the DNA TGTGCCAGCAGCGAAATGGGCCGGGAGGGCTCTAATGAAAAACTGTTTTTT. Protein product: CASSEMGREGSNEKLFF.

CDR3 in DNA: TGTGCCAGCAGCCAAGAATCGCGGGGGGAGCAGTTCTTC. It is translated as CASSQESRGEQFF. The chain links TRBV4-2 to TRBJ2-1; TRBD2 agrees at 7 bases. From germline, CDR1 is LGHNA and CDR2 YNFKEQ. The CDR3 is 13 amino acids. The J segment lost 10 bases and the V segment lost 0 bases, leaving 3 bases of the junction unmatched.

The DNA of the CDR3 is TGCGCCAGCAGCCACTCGGACAGCCTCGAGCAGTACTTC. It specifies CASSHSDSLEQYF. The chain couples TRBV4-1 to TRBJ2-7, with a weak D call TRBD1 (6 bases). This CDR3 is 13 amino acids long. V shed 3 bases and J shed 6 bases, with 12 bases lying between them. Germline lookup yields CDR1 MGHRA and CDR2 YSYEKL.

The CDR3 sequence is CSVGTELYGYTF. CDR3 bases: TGCAGCGTAGGGACAGAACTCTATGGCTACACCTTC. The rearrangement joins TRBV29-1 to TRBJ1-2, with 7 bases that match TRBD1. J lost 4 bases, V lost 6 bases, and 5 bases had no gene match. The germline gives CDR1 SQVTM, CDR2 ANQGSEA. The CDR3 loop spans 12 amino acids.

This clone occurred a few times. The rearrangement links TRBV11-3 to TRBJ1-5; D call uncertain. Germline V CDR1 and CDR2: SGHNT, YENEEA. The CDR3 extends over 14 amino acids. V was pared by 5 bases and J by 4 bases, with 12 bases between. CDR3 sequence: CASSPNDGNQPQHF. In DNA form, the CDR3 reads TGTGCCAGCAGCCCTAACGACGGGAATCAGCCCCAGCATTTT.

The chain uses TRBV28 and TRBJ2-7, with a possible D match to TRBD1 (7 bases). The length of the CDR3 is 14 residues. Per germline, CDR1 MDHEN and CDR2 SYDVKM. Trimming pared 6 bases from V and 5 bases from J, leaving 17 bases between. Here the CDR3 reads CASSRQGLRDEQYF. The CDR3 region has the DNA TGTGCCAGCAGCAGACAGGGACTCCGCGACGAGCAGTACTTC.

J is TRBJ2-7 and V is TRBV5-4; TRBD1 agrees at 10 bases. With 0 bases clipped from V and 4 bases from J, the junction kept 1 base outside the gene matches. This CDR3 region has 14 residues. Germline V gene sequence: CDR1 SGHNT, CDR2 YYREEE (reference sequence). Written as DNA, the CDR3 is TGTGCCAGCAGCTTGGAGGGACAGGGGTACGAGCAGTACTTC. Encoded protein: CASSLEGQGYEQYF.

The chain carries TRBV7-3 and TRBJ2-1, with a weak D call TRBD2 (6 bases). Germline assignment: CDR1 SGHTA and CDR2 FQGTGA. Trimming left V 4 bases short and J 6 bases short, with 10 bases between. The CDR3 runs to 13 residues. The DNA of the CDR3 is TGTGCCAGCAGCTCCGGCGGGACCAATGAGCAGTTCTTC. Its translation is CASSSGGTNEQFF.

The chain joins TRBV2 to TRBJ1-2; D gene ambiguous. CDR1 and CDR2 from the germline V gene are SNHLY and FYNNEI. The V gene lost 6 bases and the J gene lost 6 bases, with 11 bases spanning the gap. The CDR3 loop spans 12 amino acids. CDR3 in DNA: TGTGCCAGCAGCCAGGTGGTCGATGGCTACACCTTC. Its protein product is CASSQVVDGYTF.

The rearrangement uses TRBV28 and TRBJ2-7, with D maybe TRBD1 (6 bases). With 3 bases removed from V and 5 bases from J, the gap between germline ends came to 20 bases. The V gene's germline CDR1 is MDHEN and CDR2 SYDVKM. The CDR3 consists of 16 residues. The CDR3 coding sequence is TGTGCCAGCAGTTTTCTCGGACAGATAAGCGTCCACGAGCAGTACTTC. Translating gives CASSFLGQISVHEQYF.

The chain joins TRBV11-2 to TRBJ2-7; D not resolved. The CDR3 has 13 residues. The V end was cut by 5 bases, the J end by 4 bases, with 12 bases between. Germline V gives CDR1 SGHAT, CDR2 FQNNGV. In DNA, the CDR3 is TGTGCCAGCAGCCTGGTCGCCAGGTACGAGCAGTACTTC. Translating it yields CASSLVARYEQYF.

CDR3 DNA: TGTGCCAGTTTCACAGGGACCAACACTGAAGCTTTCTTT. Translating it yields CASFTGTNTEAFF. The rearrangement links TRBV5-6 to TRBJ1-1; maybe TRBD1 (6 bases). This CDR3 has 13 amino acids. Trimming took off 8 bases at V and 2 bases at J, with 13 bases between the two ends. Germline V gene lookup returns CDR1 SGHDT and CDR2 YYEEEE.

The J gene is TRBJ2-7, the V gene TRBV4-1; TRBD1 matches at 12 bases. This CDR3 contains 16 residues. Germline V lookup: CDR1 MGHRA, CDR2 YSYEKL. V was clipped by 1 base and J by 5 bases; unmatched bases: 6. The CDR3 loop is CASSQGPGQGADEQYF. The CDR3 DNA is TGCGCCAGCAGCCAAGGACCGGGACAGGGGGCCGACGAGCAGTACTTC.

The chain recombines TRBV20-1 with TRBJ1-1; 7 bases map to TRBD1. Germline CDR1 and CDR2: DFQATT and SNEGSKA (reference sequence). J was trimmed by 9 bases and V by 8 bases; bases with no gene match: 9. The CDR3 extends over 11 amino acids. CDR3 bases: TGCAGTACCTCCCGGACAGGTCAAGCTTTCTTT. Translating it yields CSTSRTGQAFF.

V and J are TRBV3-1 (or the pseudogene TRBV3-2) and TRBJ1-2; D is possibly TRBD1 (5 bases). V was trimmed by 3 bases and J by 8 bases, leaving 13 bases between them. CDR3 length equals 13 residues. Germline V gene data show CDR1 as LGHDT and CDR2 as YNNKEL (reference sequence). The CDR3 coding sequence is TGTGCCAGCAGCCAGGCTCCAGGGATGGGCTACACCTTC. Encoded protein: CASSQAPGMGYTF.

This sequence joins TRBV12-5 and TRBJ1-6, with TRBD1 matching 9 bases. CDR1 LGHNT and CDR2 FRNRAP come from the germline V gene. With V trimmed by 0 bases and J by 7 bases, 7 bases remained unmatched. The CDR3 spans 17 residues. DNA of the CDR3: TGTGCTAGTGGTTTGGTCGGGGGGACAGGGTCGAATTCACCCCTCCACTTT. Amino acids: CASGLVGGTGSNSPLHF.

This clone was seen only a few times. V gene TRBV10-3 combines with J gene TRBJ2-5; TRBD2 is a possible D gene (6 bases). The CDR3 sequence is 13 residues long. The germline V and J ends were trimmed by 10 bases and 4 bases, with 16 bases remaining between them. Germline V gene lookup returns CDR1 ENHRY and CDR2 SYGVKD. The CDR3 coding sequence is TGTGCCACCGAGAGCGGGCAGGGAGAGACCCAGTACTTC. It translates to CATESGQGETQYF.

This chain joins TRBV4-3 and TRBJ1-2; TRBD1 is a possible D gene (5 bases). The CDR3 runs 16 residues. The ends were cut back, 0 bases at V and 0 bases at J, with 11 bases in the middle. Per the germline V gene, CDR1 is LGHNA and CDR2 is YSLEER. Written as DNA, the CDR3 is TGCGCCAGCAGCCAAGAATGGGGGGTAACTAACTATGGCTACACCTTC. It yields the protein CASSQEWGVTNYGYTF.